What follows are 30 T cell receptor beta chains derived from one specimen sequenced in a study of T cell responses to AZD1222 COVID-19 vaccine. Sequencing was performed with immunoSEQ multiplex PCR; in TCRdb, only in-frame clones are kept and a portion is missing. In the table there are approximately 180,000 clones, 88% of which are singletons. The input for sequencing was peripheral blood, taken on day 0 of AZD1222 vaccination. All receptors come from an adult in good health.

A single count supports this clone. The genes are TRBV19 and TRBJ1-2; the D gene is possibly TRBD1 (5 bases). The CDR3 spans 13 residues. Germline V gene lookup returns CDR1 LNHDA and CDR2 SQIVND (reference sequence). The ends were cut back, 7 bases at V and 7 bases at J, with 16 bases in the middle. CDR3 DNA sequence: TGTGCCAGTATGATAACAGGTCGGATTGGCTACACCTTC. This translates into CASMITGRIGYTF.

This rearrangement joins TRBV7-3 to TRBJ2-3; D gene ambiguous. Trimming left V 1 base short and J 0 bases short, with 8 bases between. In germline, CDR1 is SGHTA, CDR2 FQGTGA. The CDR3 totals 15 residues. This CDR3 reads CASSLNPRSTDTQYF. As DNA, the CDR3 is TGTGCCAGCAGCTTAAATCCCAGAAGCACAGATACGCAGTATTTT.

The chain combines TRBV30 with TRBJ2-1; the match to TRBD2 covers 9 bases. The CDR3 runs to 13 residues. Germline values: CDR1 GTSNPN, CDR2 SVGIG (reference sequence). The trim removed 5 bases at V and 5 bases at J, leaving 4 bases unmatched. The CDR3 loop is CAWALAGNNEQFF. CDR3 nucleotides: TGTGCCTGGGCCCTAGCGGGGAACAATGAGCAGTTCTTC.

The chain employs TRBV14 and TRBJ2-3; D is possibly TRBD2 (5 bases). V shed 0 bases and J shed 4 bases, with 17 bases lying between them. The length of the CDR3 is 17 residues. Germline V gene lookup returns CDR1 SGHDN and CDR2 FVKESK. The CDR3 DNA reads TGTGCCAGCAGCCAAGATCAGCGATCCAGCGGTTCAGATACGCAGTATTTT. Translation: CASSQDQRSSGSDTQYF. Based on the CDR3 plus reference TRBV14 and TRBJ2-3, the full variable domain is EAGVTQFPSHSVIEKGQTVTLRCDPISGHDNLYWYRRVMGKEIKFLLHFVKESKQDESGMPNNRFLAERTGGTYSTLKVQPAELEDSGVYFCASSQDQRSSGSDTQYFGPGTRLTVL.

This clone was observed a single time. The chain has TRBV4-3 and TRBJ2-7; 8 nucleotides align to TRBD1. The V gene end was trimmed by 0 bases and the J gene end by 5 bases; junction bases not matched to a gene: 9. Per the germline V gene, CDR1 is LGHNA and CDR2 is YSLEER. The CDR3 has 16 amino acids. The CDR3 here is CASSQDHGQGAHEQYF. Here the CDR3 DNA reads TGCGCCAGCAGCCAAGATCATGGACAGGGTGCCCACGAGCAGTACTTC.

A remark on this clone: At one end, the junction sequence differs from germline, possibly due to a read error. The rearrangement joins TRBV18 to TRBJ2-3; TRBD1 aligns across 9 bases. The CDR3 contains 14 residues. Germline CDR1 is KGHSH and CDR2 is LQKENI. DNA for the CDR3: TGTGCCAGCTCACCAGCCCCGGGACAGGGAAAATTTGACTTT. It translates to CASSPAPGQGKFDF. Complete variable domain (other parts from reference TRBV18 and TRBJ2-3): NAGVMQNPRHLVRRRGQEARLRCSPMKGHSHVYWYRQLPEEGLKFMVYLQKENIIDESGMPKERFSAEFPKEGPSILRIQQVVRGDSAAYFCASSPAPGQGKFDFGPGTRLTVL.

The rearrangement joins TRBV6-5 to TRBJ1-1, with 10 nucleotides matching TRBD1. Germline CDR1 reads MNHEY; CDR2 reads SVGAGI. J was trimmed by 12 bases and V by 6 bases; bases with no gene match: 10. CDR3 length: 13 amino acids. CDR3 sequence reads: CASRMGQGTGSFF. The DNA of the CDR3 is TGTGCCAGCAGGATGGGACAGGGGACAGGGTCTTTCTTT.

This clone was found a few times. V usage is TRBV6-5 and J usage is TRBJ1-2; D perhaps matches TRBD1 (6 bases). V was pared by 7 bases and J by 3 bases, with 15 bases between. CDR1 is MNHEY, CDR2 SVGAGI, per germline. This CDR3 is built from 14 residues. The CDR3 spells CASTTLAGDYGYTF. The CDR3 DNA is TGTGCCAGCACCACTTTGGCAGGGGACTATGGCTACACCTTC.

This chain links TRBV5-6 with TRBJ1-6, with TRBD1 identical over 8 bases. The junction had 5 bases not matched to a gene; V was cut back by 0 bases and J by 6 bases. The CDR3 is made up of 16 amino acids. Looked up from germline, CDR1 is SGHDT and CDR2 is YYEEEE. CDR3 region: CASSLGTGFSNSPLHF. CDR3 DNA: TGTGCCAGCAGCTTGGGGACAGGGTTCTCTAATTCACCCCTCCACTTT.

This sequence joins TRBV19 and TRBJ2-2, with 9 positions matching TRBD2. V gave up 5 bases and J gave up 6 bases; unmatched junction bases: 7. The germline V gene has CDR1 LNHDA and CDR2 SQIVND (reference sequence). This CDR3 has 15 residues. CDR3 amino acids: CASSPSGLASGELFF. The CDR3, as DNA: TGTGCCAGTAGTCCATCGGGACTAGCCTCCGGGGAGCTGTTTTTT.

CDR3 loop: CASSRVGLDRDTQYF. CDR3 nucleotides: TGTGCCAGCAGCCGGGTCGGACTAGATAGGGATACGCAGTATTTT. The rearrangement links TRBV9 to TRBJ2-3; 7 bases fit TRBD2. The CDR3 spans 15 residues. The J segment lost 6 bases and the V segment lost 4 bases, leaving 11 bases of the junction unmatched. Germline V CDR1 and CDR2: SGDLS, YYNGEE.

The chain recombines TRBV18 with TRBJ1-2, with TRBD1 identical over 8 bases. The CDR3 spans 13 residues. The V segment lost 3 bases and the J segment 7 bases; nucleotides outside the gene matches: 4. Germline CDR1 reads KGHSH; CDR2 reads LQKENI. The CDR3 region is CASSPAGQGGYTF. The CDR3 DNA reads TGTGCCAGCTCACCCGCTGGACAGGGTGGCTACACCTTC.

J is TRBJ2-5 and V is TRBV19, with D unclear. The length of the CDR3 is 11 residues. The V and J ends lost 6 bases and 4 bases respectively, with 6 bases between them. CDR1 LNHDA and CDR2 SQIVND come from the germline V gene (reference sequence). CDR3 in DNA: TGTGCCAGTAGGTGGGGAGAGACCCAGTACTTC. Its protein is CASRWGETQYF.

This clone has a single count. The rearrangement uses TRBV7-2 and TRBJ1-1, with 7 nucleotides matching TRBD1. The germline V gene has CDR1 SGHTA and CDR2 FQGNSA. V lost 6 bases to trimming and J lost 8 bases; unmatched junction nucleotides: 12. The CDR3 totals 14 residues. The CDR3: CASRGRNRGAEAFF. The CDR3 DNA reads TGTGCCAGCAGAGGGAGGAACAGGGGTGCCGAAGCTTTCTTT.

This clone was recorded a few times. Other DNA sequences in the sample encode the same CDR3. The J gene is TRBJ2-1, the V gene TRBV19, with a possible D match to TRBD1 (6 bases). The V end lost 6 bases, the J end lost 0 bases, and 12 bases lay between the germline ends. The germline CDR1 and CDR2 sequences are LNHDA and SQIVND (reference sequence). This CDR3 is built from 15 residues. CDR3 nucleotides: TGTGCCAGTAGGGTAGACAGGAGCTCCTACAATGAGCAGTTCTTC. Amino acids: CASRVDRSSYNEQFF.

This clone was found a few times. This rearrangement joins TRBV10-3 to TRBJ1-2; D may be TRBD1 (5 bases). V was clipped by 2 bases and J by 6 bases, with 10 bases between them. The length of the CDR3 is 13 residues. Per the germline V gene, CDR1 is ENHRY and CDR2 is SYGVKD. The chain's CDR3 is CAISELTTDGYTF. Here the CDR3 DNA reads TGTGCCATCAGTGAGCTGACGACAGATGGCTACACCTTC.

The chain combines TRBV11-2 with TRBJ1-1, with D uncertain. V was cut by 0 bases and J by 2 bases, with 10 bases left in between. In germline, CDR1 is SGHAT, CDR2 FQNNGV. The CDR3 runs to 15 residues. The CDR3 coding sequence is TGTGCCAGCAGCTTAGACCCCCGGCTAAACACTGAAGCTTTCTTT. Translation gives CASSLDPRLNTEAFF.

This rearrangement joins TRBV5-1 to TRBJ2-3, with a weak D call TRBD1 (6 bases). The CDR3 runs 16 residues. The germline CDR1 and CDR2 sequences are SGHRS and YFSETQ. The V and J ends lost 0 bases and 0 bases respectively, with 11 bases between them. CDR3 amino acids: CASSLAPRGSTDTQYF. The CDR3 bases are TGCGCCAGCAGCTTGGCTCCCAGGGGTAGCACAGATACGCAGTATTTT.

This chain connects TRBV5-6 to TRBJ2-1; the match to TRBD1 covers 8 bases. The CDR3 sequence is 18 residues long. Germline V gene lookup returns CDR1 SGHDT and CDR2 YYEEEE. V lost 4 bases and J lost 1; bases outside the gene matches: 13. The CDR3 DNA sequence: TGTGCCAGCAGCGACATAGGGGGACAGGAGGCTTCCTACAATGAGCAGTTCTTC. It encodes CASSDIGGQEASYNEQFF. Drawing the rest from reference TRBV5-6 and TRBJ2-1, the complete variable domain is DAGVTQSPTHLIKTRGQQVTLRCSPKSGHDTVSWYQQALGQGPQFIFQYYEEEERQRGNFPDRFSGHQFPNYSSELNVNALLLGDSALYLCASSDIGGQEASYNEQFFGPGTRLTVL.

The chain uses TRBV3-1 (or the pseudogene TRBV3-2) and TRBJ1-3; D is uncertain. The CDR3 consists of 16 residues. Trimming left V 0 bases short and J 0 bases short, with 9 bases between. CDR1 and CDR2 (germline): LGHDT, YNNKEL (reference sequence). Here the CDR3 reads CASSQEPPSSGNTIYF. CDR3 nucleotide sequence: TGTGCCAGCAGCCAAGAACCCCCTAGCTCTGGAAACACCATATATTTT.

CDR3 sequence: CASSLEGGLREKLFF. CDR3 sequence (DNA): TGTGCCAGCAGTTTAGAGGGAGGGTTGAGAGAAAAACTGTTTTTT. The V gene is TRBV27, the J gene TRBJ1-4; D not resolved. CDR1 and CDR2 from the germline V gene are MNHEY and SMNVEV (reference sequence). Trimming removed 2 bases from V and 8 bases from J, with 15 bases in between. CDR3 size: 15 residues.

The rearrangement joins TRBV10-3 to TRBJ1-2; 8 bases align to TRBD1. Per germline, CDR1 ENHRY and CDR2 SYGVKD. V trimming: 7 bases; J trimming: 6 bases; junction bases outside the gene matches: 7. CDR3 size: 13 residues. The CDR3 nucleotides are TGTGCCATCAAACGGGCAGGGGGCGATGGCTACACCTTC. Amino acids: CAIKRAGGDGYTF.

The chain uses TRBV7-3 and TRBJ2-5; no clear D. Deletions cut 2 bases from V and 2 bases from J, with 6 bases between. Germline CDR1 reads SGHTA; CDR2 reads FQGTGA. This CDR3 spans 13 amino acids. The CDR3 DNA is TGTGCCAGCAGCTTAGGGCGGCAAGAGACCCAGTACTTC. Translating it yields CASSLGRQETQYF.

The chain couples TRBV4-2 to TRBJ2-7; TRBD2 agrees at 8 bases. This CDR3 contains 14 residues. Germline values: CDR1 LGHNA, CDR2 YNFKEQ. The V segment lost 0 bases and the J segment 6 bases; nucleotides outside the gene matches: 4. This chain's CDR3 is CASSQDGTSGEQYF. The CDR3 nucleotides read TGTGCCAGCAGCCAAGATGGGACTAGTGGCGAGCAGTACTTC.

This chain links TRBV5-1 with TRBJ2-2; 7 bases are a match to TRBD1. CDR1 is SGHRS and CDR2 is YFSETQ in the germline V gene. Losses at the gene ends were 2 bases for V and 5 bases for J; bases not matched to a gene: 6. The CDR3 totals 15 residues. CDR3: CASSLSGQNTGELFF. CDR3 sequence (DNA): TGCGCCAGCAGCTTATCGGGACAGAATACCGGGGAGCTGTTTTTT.

This chain links TRBV6-5 with TRBJ1-5; D might be TRBD1 (5 bases). From germline, CDR1 is MNHEY and CDR2 SVGAGI. V gave up 6 bases and J gave up 1 base, with 10 bases separating them. This CDR3 contains 14 residues. Here the CDR3 reads CASRQGMSNQPQHF. The CDR3 DNA sequence: TGTGCCAGCAGGCAGGGAATGAGCAATCAGCCCCAGCATTTT.

The rearrangement links TRBV10-3 to TRBJ2-3; D possibly corresponds to TRBD1 (6 bases). The V gene lost 10 bases and the J gene lost 0 bases, with 14 bases spanning the gap. The CDR3 has 14 amino acids. The V gene's germline CDR1 is ENHRY and CDR2 SYGVKD. CDR3 in DNA: TGTGCCAGCGCGGCAGGGGATAGCACAGATACGCAGTATTTT. It codes for CASAAGDSTDTQYF.

J is TRBJ1-2 and V is TRBV30; perhaps TRBD1 as D (6 bases). Looked up from germline, CDR1 is GTSNPN and CDR2 is SVGIG (reference sequence). This CDR3 contains 15 residues. Trimming removed 3 bases from V and 4 bases from J, with 18 bases in between. In DNA, the CDR3 is TGTGCCTGGAGCCCCCCGGCTCCAGGGGTCTATGGCTACACCTTC. Translated: CAWSPPAPGVYGYTF.

The chain links TRBV30 to TRBJ1-2; D unclear. The CDR3 is made up of 16 amino acids. Trimming removed 0 bases from V and 0 bases from J, with 14 bases in between. The germline gives CDR1 GTSNPN, CDR2 SVGIG (reference sequence). The DNA for the CDR3 is TGTGCCTGGAGTGTATGGGGTGGCAGCGCTAACTATGGCTACACCTTC. Translation: CAWSVWGGSANYGYTF.

The chain has TRBV4-2 and TRBJ1-1; D uncertain. This CDR3 is built from 16 residues. Germline lookup yields CDR1 LGHNA and CDR2 YNFKEQ. Trimming shortened V by 0 bases and J by 1 base, and 12 bases separated the two germline ends. Written as DNA, the CDR3 is TGTGCCAGCAGCCAAGACCTCCTAGGCAGGAACACTGAAGCTTTCTTT. It codes for CASSQDLLGRNTEAFF.